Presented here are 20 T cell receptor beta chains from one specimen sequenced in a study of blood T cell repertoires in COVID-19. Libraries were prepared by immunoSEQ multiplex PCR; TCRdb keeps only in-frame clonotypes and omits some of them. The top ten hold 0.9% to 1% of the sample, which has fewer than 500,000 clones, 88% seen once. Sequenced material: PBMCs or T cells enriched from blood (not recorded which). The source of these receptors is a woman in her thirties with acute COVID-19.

The CDR3 nucleotides are TGTGCCAGCAGCTTAGGACAGGGGATTAACTATGGCTACACCTTC. It encodes CASSLGQGINYGYTF. The rearrangement joins TRBV7-2 to TRBJ1-2; 8 bases agree with TRBD1. Germline V lookup: CDR1 SGHTA, CDR2 FQGNSA. The CDR3 loop spans 15 amino acids. Trimming cost V 1 base and J 1 base; bases outside gene matches: 2.

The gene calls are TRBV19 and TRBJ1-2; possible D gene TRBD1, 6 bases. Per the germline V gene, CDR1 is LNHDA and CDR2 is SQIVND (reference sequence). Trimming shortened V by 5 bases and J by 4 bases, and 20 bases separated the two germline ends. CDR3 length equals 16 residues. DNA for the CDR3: TGTGCCAGTAGTGTCCCCATGAGACAGGACCTCTATGGCTACACCTTC. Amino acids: CASSVPMRQDLYGYTF.

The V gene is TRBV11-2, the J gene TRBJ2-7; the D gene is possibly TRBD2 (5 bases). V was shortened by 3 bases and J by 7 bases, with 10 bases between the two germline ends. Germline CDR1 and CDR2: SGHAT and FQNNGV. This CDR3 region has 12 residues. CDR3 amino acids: CASSFEGREQYF. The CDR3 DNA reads TGTGCCAGCAGCTTCGAGGGCCGTGAGCAGTACTTC.

The chain's CDR3 is CASSNRGGMNTEAFF. The CDR3 DNA reads TGTGCCAGCAGTAACAGGGGGGGCATGAACACTGAAGCTTTCTTT. The chain links TRBV7-8 to TRBJ1-1; TRBD1 aligns across 8 bases. The V and J ends lost 6 bases and 0 bases, in that order; junction bases with no gene match: 6. Germline loops: CDR1 SGHVS, CDR2 FQNEAQ. This CDR3 has 15 amino acids.

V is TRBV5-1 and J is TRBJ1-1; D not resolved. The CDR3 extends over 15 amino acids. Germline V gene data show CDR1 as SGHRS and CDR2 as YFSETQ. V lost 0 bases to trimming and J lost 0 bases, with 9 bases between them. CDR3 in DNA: TGCGCCAGCAGCTTGGAGGAGAGAATGAACACTGAAGCTTTCTTT. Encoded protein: CASSLEERMNTEAFF.

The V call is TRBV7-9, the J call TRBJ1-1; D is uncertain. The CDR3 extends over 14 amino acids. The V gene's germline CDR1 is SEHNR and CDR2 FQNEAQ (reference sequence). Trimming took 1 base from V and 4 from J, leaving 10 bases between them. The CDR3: CASSLGRSGTEAFF. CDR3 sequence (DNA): TGTGCCAGCAGCTTAGGTAGGAGCGGCACTGAAGCTTTCTTT.

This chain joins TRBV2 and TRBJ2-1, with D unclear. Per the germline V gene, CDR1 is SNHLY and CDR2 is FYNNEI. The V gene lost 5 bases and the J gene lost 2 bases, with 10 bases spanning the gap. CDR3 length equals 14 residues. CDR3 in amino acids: CASSIAITYNEQFF. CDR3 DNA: TGTGCCAGCAGTATAGCCATCACCTACAATGAGCAGTTCTTC.

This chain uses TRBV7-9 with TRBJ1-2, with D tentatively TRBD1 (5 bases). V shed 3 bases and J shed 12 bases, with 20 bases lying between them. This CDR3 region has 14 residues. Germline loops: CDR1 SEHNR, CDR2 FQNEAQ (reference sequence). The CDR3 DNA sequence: TGTGCCAGCAGCTTCCGGGACGGGGAGGTTGTGGACACCTTC. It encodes CASSFRDGEVVDTF.

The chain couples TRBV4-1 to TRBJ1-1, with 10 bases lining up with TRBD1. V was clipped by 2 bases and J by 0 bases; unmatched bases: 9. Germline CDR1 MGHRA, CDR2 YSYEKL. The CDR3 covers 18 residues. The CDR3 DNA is TGCGCCAGCAGCCAAAGTCCGGGACAGGGGTTCCTGAACACTGAAGCTTTCTTT. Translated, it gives CASSQSPGQGFLNTEAFF.

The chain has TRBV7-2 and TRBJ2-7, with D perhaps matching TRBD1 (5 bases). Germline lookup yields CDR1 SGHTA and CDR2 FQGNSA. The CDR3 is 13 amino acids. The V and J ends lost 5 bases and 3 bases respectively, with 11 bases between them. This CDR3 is CASSPQVVYEQYF. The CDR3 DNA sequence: TGTGCCAGCAGCCCACAGGTCGTCTACGAGCAGTACTTC.

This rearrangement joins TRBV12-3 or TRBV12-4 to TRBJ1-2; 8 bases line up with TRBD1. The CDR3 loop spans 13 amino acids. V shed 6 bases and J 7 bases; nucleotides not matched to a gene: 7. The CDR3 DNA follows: TGTGCCAGCAGCACAGGGGGGGGTAGTGGCTACACCTTC. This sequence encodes CASSTGGGSGYTF.

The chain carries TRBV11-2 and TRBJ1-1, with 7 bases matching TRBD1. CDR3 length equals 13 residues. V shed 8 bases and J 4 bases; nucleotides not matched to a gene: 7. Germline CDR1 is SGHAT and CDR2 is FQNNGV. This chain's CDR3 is CASASQGSTEAFF. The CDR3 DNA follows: TGTGCCAGCGCTTCACAGGGGAGCACTGAAGCTTTCTTT.

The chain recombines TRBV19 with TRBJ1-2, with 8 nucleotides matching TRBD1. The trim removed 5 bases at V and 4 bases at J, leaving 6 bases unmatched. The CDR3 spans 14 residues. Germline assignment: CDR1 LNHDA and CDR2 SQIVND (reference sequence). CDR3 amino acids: CASSLRQGSYGYTF. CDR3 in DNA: TGTGCCAGTAGTTTGAGACAGGGGTCCTATGGCTACACCTTC.

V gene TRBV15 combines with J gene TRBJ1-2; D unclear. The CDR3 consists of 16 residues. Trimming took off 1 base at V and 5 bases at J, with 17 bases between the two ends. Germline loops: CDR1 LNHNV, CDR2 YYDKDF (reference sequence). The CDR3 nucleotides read TGTGCCACCAGCAGAGGGCGGTCCGCGGGCCGGTATGGCTACACCTTC. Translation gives CATSRGRSAGRYGYTF.

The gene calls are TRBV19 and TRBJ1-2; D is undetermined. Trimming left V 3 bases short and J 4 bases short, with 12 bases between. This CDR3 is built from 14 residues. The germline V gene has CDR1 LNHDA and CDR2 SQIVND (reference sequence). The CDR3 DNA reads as TGTGCCAGTAGTATTAACAGCATAAGCTATGGCTACACCTTC. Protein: CASSINSISYGYTF.

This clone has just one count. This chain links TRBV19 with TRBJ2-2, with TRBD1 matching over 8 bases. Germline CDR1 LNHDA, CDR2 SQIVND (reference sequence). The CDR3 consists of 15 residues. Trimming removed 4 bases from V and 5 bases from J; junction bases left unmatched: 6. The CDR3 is CASSTRQGRTGELFF. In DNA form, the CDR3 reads TGTGCCAGTAGTACCCGACAGGGGAGGACCGGGGAGCTGTTTTTT.

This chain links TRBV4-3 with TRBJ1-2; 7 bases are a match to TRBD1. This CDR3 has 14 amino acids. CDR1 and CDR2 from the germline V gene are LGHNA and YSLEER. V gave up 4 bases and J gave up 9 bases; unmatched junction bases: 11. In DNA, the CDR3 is TGCGCCAGCAGCCGAAACGGACAGGAGTCGAGCTACACCTTC. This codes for CASSRNGQESSYTF.

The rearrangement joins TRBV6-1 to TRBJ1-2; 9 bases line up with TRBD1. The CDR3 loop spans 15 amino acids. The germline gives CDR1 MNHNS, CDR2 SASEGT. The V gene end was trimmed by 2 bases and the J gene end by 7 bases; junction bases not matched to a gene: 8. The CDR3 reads CASSEIRYRGPGYTF. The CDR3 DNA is TGTGCCAGCAGTGAAATTCGGTACAGGGGGCCTGGCTACACCTTC.

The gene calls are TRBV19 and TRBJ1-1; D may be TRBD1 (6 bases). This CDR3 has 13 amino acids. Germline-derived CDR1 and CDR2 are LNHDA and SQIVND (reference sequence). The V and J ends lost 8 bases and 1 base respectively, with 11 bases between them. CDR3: CASVQGRNTEAFF. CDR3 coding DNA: TGTGCCAGTGTACAGGGCCGGAACACTGAAGCTTTCTTT.

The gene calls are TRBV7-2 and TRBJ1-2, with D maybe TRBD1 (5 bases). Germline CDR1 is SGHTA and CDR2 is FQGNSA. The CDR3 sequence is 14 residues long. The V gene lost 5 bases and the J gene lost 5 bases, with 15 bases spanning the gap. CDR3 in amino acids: CASSPLGALYGYTF. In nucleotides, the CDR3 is TGTGCCAGCAGCCCCCTTGGGGCTCTGTATGGCTACACCTTC.